This TCR beta chain stems from a study of T cell responses to AZD1222 COVID-19 vaccine. Findings and caveats of the study: None of the repertoires were sampled until the peak T cell response had passed. The breadth and depth of Spike-specific TCRs increased once two AZD1222 doses had been given.

Sequencing was performed with immunoSEQ multiplex PCR; in TCRdb, only in-frame clones are kept and a portion is missing. The sample contains some 110,000 clones, roughly nine tenths of which appear only once. Of note for this clone: Its target is not known.

Germline CDR1 is LNHDA and CDR2 is SQIVND (reference sequence). The CDR3 spans 16 residues. Trimming stripped 5 bases from V and 1 base from J, with 14 bases between. The V gene is TRBV19, the J gene TRBJ2-2, with D perhaps given as TRBD1 or TRBD2 (5 bases each). The starting material was peripheral blood, obtained on day 0 of AZD1222 vaccination. The receptor comes from an adult in good health. The CDR3 reads CASSPPGRRNTGELFF. The CDR3 DNA is TGTGCCAGTAGTCCTCCGGGACGGAGGAACACCGGGGAGCTGTTTTTT.